The rows below give T cell receptor beta chains drawn from one sample of a study of blood T cell repertoires in COVID-19. The protocol was immunoSEQ multiplex PCR, while the TCRdb copy is restricted to in-frame clones and leaves out a portion. The sample lists 70,000 or so clones; around 89% were seen once. The sequencing input was peripheral blood. These TCRs come from an elderly woman with active COVID-19. CDR3s include the opening cysteine and the closing phenylalanine or tryptophan. D genes are given only for firm matches. Rows give clone size only sometimes, using once, few, many, or a class for an expanded clone.

CDR3 DNA: TGTGCCAGCAGCGAGGGGCTAGCGGGGACTATTAATGAGCAGTTCTTC
CDR3 protein: CASSEGLAGTINEQFF
D gene: TRBD2
clone size: -
V gene: TRBV28
J gene: TRBJ2-1

CDR3 DNA: TGTGCCTGGGACAGGGGCTACGAAAAACTGTTTTTT
CDR3 protein: CAWDRGYEKLFF
D gene: TRBD1
clone size: -
V gene: TRBV30
J gene: TRBJ1-4

CDR3 DNA: TGTGCCAGCAGCCGTATCGCGGGAGTAGGGGGCTCCTACAATGAGCAGTTCTTC
CDR3 protein: CASSRIAGVGGSYNEQFF
D gene: -
clone size: -
V gene: TRBV14
J gene: TRBJ2-1

CDR3 DNA: TGTGCCAGCAGCTTGGTCAGCCGGAGCGATGAGCAGTTCTTC
CDR3 protein: CASSLVSRSDEQFF
D gene: -
clone size: -
V gene: TRBV5-4
J gene: TRBJ2-1

CDR3 DNA: TGTGCCAGCAGCGTAGACGGAGTAGGTGAGACCCAGTACTTC
CDR3 protein: CASSVDGVGETQYF
D gene: -
clone size: -
V gene: TRBV9
J gene: TRBJ2-5

CDR3 DNA: TGTGCCAGTAGTCCGCGGACAGGGGAGGCTAACATTCAGTACTTC
CDR3 protein: CASSPRTGEANIQYF
D gene: TRBD1
clone size: -
V gene: TRBV19
J gene: TRBJ2-4

CDR3 DNA: TGTGCCAGCAGCTTAAGGTCAGGGGAGGGCCGGACGGAGGAGCAGTTCTTC
CDR3 protein: CASSLRSGEGRTEEQFF
D gene: -
clone size: -
V gene: TRBV7-3
J gene: TRBJ2-1

CDR3 DNA: TGTGCCAGCAGTCCCGGCAGGGTCTATAATTCACCCCTCCACTTT
CDR3 protein: CASSPGRVYNSPLHF
D gene: -
clone size: -
V gene: TRBV6-5
J gene: TRBJ1-6

CDR3 DNA: TGTGCCAGCACCCCCAGGGGAGGGCTAGCGGGAGCAAATGAGCAGTTCTTC
CDR3 protein: CASTPRGGLAGANEQFF
D gene: TRBD2
clone size: -
V gene: TRBV7-8
J gene: TRBJ2-1

CDR3 DNA: TGTGCCAGCAGTTGGGCGGGGGAACGCTACGAGCAGTACTTC
CDR3 protein: CASSWAGERYEQYF
D gene: TRBD2
clone size: -
V gene: TRBV27
J gene: TRBJ2-7

CDR3 DNA: TGTGCCTCGACCACGACTGGGTCTGGGGCCAACGTCCTGACTTTC
CDR3 protein: CASTTTGSGANVLTF
D gene: -
clone size: -
V gene: TRBV27
J gene: TRBJ2-6

CDR3 DNA: TGTGCCAGCAGCTTAGTTGCGCCTACCTACGAGCAGTACTTC
CDR3 protein: CASSLVAPTYEQYF
D gene: -
clone size: -
V gene: TRBV7-2
J gene: TRBJ2-7

CDR3 DNA: TGCGCCAGCAGCCAACGACTAGCGGGGACCTACACAGATACGCAGTATTTT
CDR3 protein: CASSQRLAGTYTDTQYF
D gene: TRBD2
clone size: -
V gene: TRBV4-1
J gene: TRBJ2-3

CDR3 DNA: TGTGCCAGCTCACCCCCAGCGGGAGGGAGGGGCTACAATGAGCAGTTCTTC
CDR3 protein: CASSPPAGGRGYNEQFF
D gene: TRBD2
clone size: -
V gene: TRBV18
J gene: TRBJ2-1

CDR3 DNA: TGCGCCAGCAGCTCGGGCGGGAGTACTTCAAACTATGGCTACACCTTC
CDR3 protein: CASSSGGSTSNYGYTF
D gene: -
clone size: -
V gene: TRBV5-1
J gene: TRBJ1-2

CDR3 DNA: TGCAGCGTGGGTCAGGGACAGGGGAGCTATGGCTACACCTTC
CDR3 protein: CSVGQGQGSYGYTF
D gene: TRBD1
clone size: -
V gene: TRBV29-1
J gene: TRBJ1-2

CDR3 DNA: TGTGCCAGCAGCCCAAAAAGGACACTAGGGACAGGGGAAGATCAGCCCCAGCATTTT
CDR3 protein: CASSPKRTLGTGEDQPQHF
D gene: TRBD1
clone size: few
V gene: TRBV7-8
J gene: TRBJ1-5

CDR3 DNA: TGTGCCAGCAGCCTGCCGGGACTACCTACCGGGGAGCTGTTTTTT
CDR3 protein: CASSLPGLPTGELFF
D gene: TRBD2
clone size: -
V gene: TRBV5-6
J gene: TRBJ2-2

CDR3 DNA: TGTGCCAGCAGCCCAAGAGACAGGGGGCTGGGTGGAAACACCATATATTTT
CDR3 protein: CASSPRDRGLGGNTIYF
D gene: TRBD1
clone size: -
V gene: TRBV9
J gene: TRBJ1-3

CDR3 DNA: TGTGCCAGCAGCGCACAGGGTGGCGGCTATGGCTACACCTTC
CDR3 protein: CASSAQGGGYGYTF
D gene: -
clone size: -
V gene: TRBV9
J gene: TRBJ1-2

CDR3 DNA: TGCGCCAGCAGTATCTCCGGCTCCTACGAGCAGTACTTC
CDR3 protein: CASSISGSYEQYF
D gene: -
clone size: -
V gene: TRBV10-2
J gene: TRBJ2-7

CDR3 DNA: TGTGCCAGTATGGTCATCGCAGGGGGGTACTCTGGAAACACCATATATTTT
CDR3 protein: CASMVIAGGYSGNTIYF
D gene: TRBD1
clone size: -
V gene: TRBV19
J gene: TRBJ1-3

CDR3 DNA: TGTGCCAGCAGTCTCTCTTCCTACGAGCAGTACTTC
CDR3 protein: CASSLSSYEQYF
D gene: -
clone size: once
V gene: TRBV6-2/TRBV6-3
J gene: TRBJ2-7

CDR3 DNA: TGTGCCAGCAGCCAAGAAACAGGGTACCTTACTGGGGCCAACGTCCTGACTTTC
CDR3 protein: CASSQETGYLTGANVLTF
D gene: -
clone size: -
V gene: TRBV4-2
J gene: TRBJ2-6

CDR3 DNA: TGTGCCAGCAGTTACTCGGCAGGGCGAGAGACCCAGTACTTC
CDR3 protein: CASSYSAGRETQYF
D gene: -
clone size: -
V gene: TRBV6-5
J gene: TRBJ2-5

CDR3 DNA: TGTGCCAGCAGCCCAGCGGGAGGGAGCACAGATACGCAGTATTTT
CDR3 protein: CASSPAGGSTDTQYF
D gene: TRBD2
clone size: once
V gene: TRBV7-2
J gene: TRBJ2-3

CDR3 DNA: TGTGCCAGCAGTTCCAGGTACGAGCAGTACTTC
CDR3 protein: CASSSRYEQYF
D gene: -
clone size: -
V gene: TRBV12-3/TRBV12-4
J gene: TRBJ2-7

CDR3 DNA: TGTGCCAGCAGCCGCCCGGGACAGGGAGTGGTTCGAGTCGACGAGCAGTACTTC
CDR3 protein: CASSRPGQGVVRVDEQYF
D gene: TRBD1
clone size: -
V gene: TRBV6-2/TRBV6-3
J gene: TRBJ2-7

CDR3 DNA: TGTGCCAGCAGTAAGACCGTGGGGGTCCGGGGGACCGGGGAGCTGTTTTTT
CDR3 protein: CASSKTVGVRGTGELFF
D gene: -
clone size: -
V gene: TRBV2
J gene: TRBJ2-2

CDR3 DNA: TGTGCCTGGAGTGTACAGCGGGAGCGCTCCTATAATTCACCCCTCCACTTT
CDR3 protein: CAWSVQRERSYNSPLHF
D gene: -
clone size: few
V gene: TRBV30
J gene: TRBJ1-6

CDR3 DNA: TGTGCCAGCAGCTTTCGACGGGTCGGCGAGGAGACCCAGTACTTC
CDR3 protein: CASSFRRVGEETQYF
D gene: -
clone size: -
V gene: TRBV5-4
J gene: TRBJ2-5

CDR3 DNA: TGTGCCAGCAGCTGGACTAGCGGGCAGTACAATGAGCAGTTCTTC
CDR3 protein: CASSWTSGQYNEQFF
D gene: TRBD2
clone size: -
V gene: TRBV7-2
J gene: TRBJ2-1

CDR3 DNA: TGTGCCACCAGCAGAGACTACGGGAGCGCCTACGAGCAGTACTTC
CDR3 protein: CATSRDYGSAYEQYF
D gene: -
clone size: -
V gene: TRBV15
J gene: TRBJ2-7

CDR3 DNA: TGCGCCAGCAGCTTGGACCCCTGGACAGGGTATAACGAGCAGTACTTC
CDR3 protein: CASSLDPWTGYNEQYF
D gene: TRBD1
clone size: -
V gene: TRBV5-1
J gene: TRBJ2-7

CDR3 DNA: TGTGCCAGCAGGACAACCGGGGAGCTGTTTTTT
CDR3 protein: CASRTTGELFF
D gene: -
clone size: -
V gene: TRBV6-5
J gene: TRBJ2-2

CDR3 DNA: TGTGCCAGTAGTATCTGGCGGGAGCGGAATGAGCAGTTCTTC
CDR3 protein: CASSIWRERNEQFF
D gene: TRBD2
clone size: few
V gene: TRBV19
J gene: TRBJ2-1

CDR3 DNA: TGTGCCAGTAGTATAGTTCAGGGGGCGACAGATACGCAGTATTTT
CDR3 protein: CASSIVQGATDTQYF
D gene: TRBD1
clone size: -
V gene: TRBV19
J gene: TRBJ2-3

CDR3 DNA: TGTGCCAGCAGCCTAGCGGGAGCCCGCGAGCAGTACTTC
CDR3 protein: CASSLAGAREQYF
D gene: TRBD2
clone size: -
V gene: TRBV28
J gene: TRBJ2-7

CDR3 DNA: TGTGCCAGCAGCCAAGGAGGTACCTACGAGCAGTACTTC
CDR3 protein: CASSQGGTYEQYF
D gene: -
clone size: -
V gene: TRBV3-1/TRBV3-2
J gene: TRBJ2-7

CDR3 DNA: TGTGCCAGTAGTAGGGCCGGGATTTTGTCGGCCCAGCATTTT
CDR3 protein: CASSRAGILSAQHF
D gene: -
clone size: -
V gene: TRBV19
J gene: TRBJ1-5

CDR3 DNA: TGTGCCAGCAGCGGCAGGGGTTTAGCTAGCGGGAGGGCCAAGTTTGAGCAGTTCTTC
CDR3 protein: CASSGRGLASGRAKFEQFF
D gene: TRBD2
clone size: once
V gene: TRBV9
J gene: TRBJ2-1

CDR3 DNA: TGTGCCAGCAGCCCGCGGGACAGTCTGATCTCCTACGAGCAGTACTTC
CDR3 protein: CASSPRDSLISYEQYF
D gene: -
clone size: -
V gene: TRBV11-2
J gene: TRBJ2-7

CDR3 DNA: TGTGCCACCAGCAGAGATACCGATCGAGGGTACTACGAGCAGTACTTC
CDR3 protein: CATSRDTDRGYYEQYF
D gene: -
clone size: -
V gene: TRBV15
J gene: TRBJ2-7

CDR3 DNA: TGCGCCAGCAGCTTGCGCATTCCCTTTAGCTCTGGGGCCAACGTCCTGACTTTC
CDR3 protein: CASSLRIPFSSGANVLTF
D gene: -
clone size: once
V gene: TRBV5-1
J gene: TRBJ2-6

CDR3 DNA: TGTGCCAGCTCAATACGACAGGGGGCGTCGGATGAGCAGTTCTTC
CDR3 protein: CASSIRQGASDEQFF
D gene: TRBD1
clone size: -
V gene: TRBV18
J gene: TRBJ2-1

CDR3 DNA: TGTGCCAGCAGTAACCTCTGGGCAATCCTCACCTACGAGCAGTACTTC
CDR3 protein: CASSNLWAILTYEQYF
D gene: -
clone size: -
V gene: TRBV28
J gene: TRBJ2-7

CDR3 DNA: TGCGCCAGCAGAACAGGGGGGGCGAACACCGGGGAGCTGTTTTTT
CDR3 protein: CASRTGGANTGELFF
D gene: -
clone size: -
V gene: TRBV5-1
J gene: TRBJ2-2

CDR3 DNA: TGTGCCAGCAGCTTATATTTCACCGGGGAGCTGTTTTTT
CDR3 protein: CASSLYFTGELFF
D gene: -
clone size: -
V gene: TRBV11-2
J gene: TRBJ2-2

CDR3 DNA: TGTGCCAGCAGCGCGAAGGGGGGGGCGACCCAGTACTTC
CDR3 protein: CASSAKGGATQYF
D gene: -
clone size: -
V gene: TRBV9
J gene: TRBJ2-5

CDR3 DNA: TGTGCCACTGGGACAGTCCAAGAGACCCAGTACTTC
CDR3 protein: CATGTVQETQYF
D gene: TRBD1
clone size: -
V gene: TRBV10-3
J gene: TRBJ2-5